These T cell receptor beta chains were read from a single sample in a study of blood T cell repertoires in COVID-19. The method was immunoSEQ multiplex PCR; TCRdb's version includes in-frame clones alone and lacks a portion of them. Of 250,000 to 350,000 clones in the sample, roughly 89% are singletons; the top ten hold 0.94%. The sample was peripheral blood. The receptors come from a woman between 35 and 50 years old who had recovered from COVID-19. Each CDR3 is given without its conserved first and last residue.

j_call v_call cdr3_aa
TRBJ1-4 TRBV3-1/TRBV3-2 ASSQVSGGDEKLF
TRBJ2-3 TRBV10-3 AIRGDTDTQY
TRBJ2-5 TRBV27 ASTKGRRLGCETQY
TRBJ2-7 TRBV5-4 ASSPDRAYEQY
TRBJ2-3 TRBV7-2 ASSRGLASDTQY
TRBJ2-3 TRBV7-2 ASSLIPPGNADTQY
TRBJ1-6 TRBV9 ASSVGSRQAQSPLH
TRBJ2-7 TRBV5-3 ARSLGDSSYEQY
TRBJ2-5 TRBV19 ASSIEPGGQETQY
TRBJ2-7 TRBV28 ASNTVTGEQY
TRBJ2-3 TRBV7-9 ASSLTSGRATDTQY
TRBJ1-1 TRBV6-5 ASSPQGGYTEAF
TRBJ1-4 TRBV5-1 ASSQGPQGAGTNEKLF
TRBJ2-7 TRBV5-4 ASSADTGIEQY
TRBJ1-4 TRBV11-2 ASSAGTGDEKLF
TRBJ2-2 TRBV3-1/TRBV3-2 ASSQGLQGAVNTGELF